This passage covers 21 T cell receptor beta chains from one sample sequenced in a study of blood T cell repertoires in COVID-19. Libraries were prepared by immunoSEQ multiplex PCR; TCRdb keeps only in-frame clonotypes and omits some of them. Here the sample spans fewer than 40,000 clones, 80% being singletons. Sequenced: peripheral blood. The receptors derive from an elderly man with active or convalescent COVID-19.

The V and J genes are TRBV11-2 and TRBJ1-2; tentative D call: TRBD1 (6 bases). The germline CDR1 and CDR2 sequences are SGHAT and FQNNGV. The V end lost 5 bases, the J end lost 4 bases, and 14 bases lay between the germline ends. This CDR3 has 14 residues. CDR3 sequence reads: CASSASHRVYGYTF. Here the CDR3 DNA reads TGTGCCAGCAGCGCAAGCCACAGGGTCTATGGCTACACCTTC. Drawing the rest from reference TRBV11-2 and TRBJ1-2, the complete variable domain is EAGVAQSPRYKIIEKRQSVAFWCNPISGHATLYWYQQILGQGPKLLIQFQNNGVVDDSQLPKDRFSAERLKGVDSTLKIQPAKLEDSAVYLCASSASHRVYGYTFGSGTRLTVV.

The V gene is TRBV4-1, the J gene TRBJ2-1, with D perhaps TRBD1 (5 bases). CDR1 and CDR2 from the germline V gene are MGHRA and YSYEKL. The V end lost 6 bases, the J end lost 0 bases, and 9 bases lay between the germline ends. This CDR3 is 14 amino acids long. The CDR3 bases are TGCGCCAGCAGACAGGAATTCTCCTACAATGAGCAGTTCTTC. Protein product: CASRQEFSYNEQFF.

The J gene is TRBJ2-3, the V gene TRBV7-9; 11 bases align to TRBD2. The CDR3 is made up of 16 amino acids. V trimming: 4 bases; J trimming: 4 bases; junction bases outside the gene matches: 7. The V gene's germline CDR1 is SEHNR and CDR2 FQNEAQ (reference sequence). The CDR3 coding sequence is TGTGCCAGCAGCTCTCTTAGCGGGGGGGCCGCAGATACGCAGTATTTT. Translation gives CASSSLSGGAADTQYF.

The gene calls are TRBV11-3 and TRBJ2-1; D is ambiguous. V was trimmed by 0 bases and J by 4 bases, leaving 4 bases between them. Germline-derived CDR1 and CDR2 are SGHNT and YENEEA. The CDR3 totals 13 residues. CDR3 DNA: TGTGCCAGCAGCTTAGACCGGTACAATGAGCAGTTCTTC. This sequence encodes CASSLDRYNEQFF.

V usage is TRBV3-1 (or the pseudogene TRBV3-2) and J usage is TRBJ2-1, with 14 bases matching TRBD2. Germline CDR1 LGHDT, CDR2 YNNKEL (reference sequence). The CDR3 consists of 17 residues. V dropped 1 base and J dropped 1; count of bases not matched to a gene: 0. CDR3 in amino acids: CASSQGTSGRSYNEQFF. DNA for the CDR3: TGTGCCAGCAGCCAAGGGACTAGCGGGAGGTCCTACAATGAGCAGTTCTTC.

The V gene is TRBV9, the J gene TRBJ2-2; 9 positions agree with TRBD1. After removal of 0 bases from V and 4 bases from J, the junction contained 7 bases not matched to a gene. Germline assignment: CDR1 SGDLS and CDR2 YYNGEE. The CDR3 is made up of 17 amino acids. This CDR3 is CASSVDPGQGGTGELFF. CDR3 DNA: TGTGCCAGCAGCGTAGACCCGGGACAGGGCGGCACCGGGGAGCTGTTTTTT.

This clone was observed a single time. The rearrangement uses TRBV28 and TRBJ1-5; the match to TRBD1 covers 7 bases. Germline trimming cut 1 base from V and 7 bases from J; bases unmatched to any gene: 7. CDR3 length: 15 amino acids. Germline loops: CDR1 MDHEN, CDR2 SYDVKM. This CDR3 reads CASSLSGGGRQPQHF. CDR3 bases: TGTGCCAGCAGTTTATCCGGAGGGGGCCGGCAGCCCCAGCATTTT.

Note on this clone: This may stem from a read error, because a much larger clone lies one nucleotide away. The chain recombines TRBV7-9 with TRBJ2-2, with TRBD1 matching over 11 bases. The CDR3 runs 15 residues. Trimming at V came to 5 bases and at J to 7 bases, leaving 6 bases not matched to a gene. Germline V CDR1 and CDR2: SEHNR, FQNEAQ (reference sequence). CDR3 amino acids: CASSDGQGAGGELFF. CDR3 coding DNA: TGTGCCAGCAGCGACGGACAGGGGGCGGGCGGGGAGCTGTTTTTT.

This rearrangement joins TRBV6-5 to TRBJ1-1; the D is unclear. Germline values: CDR1 MNHEY, CDR2 SVGAGI. Trimming took 7 bases from V and 4 from J, leaving 13 bases between them. The CDR3 is made up of 13 amino acids. CDR3 protein: CASTMTKGTEAFF. The CDR3 coding sequence is TGTGCCAGCACAATGACAAAAGGCACTGAAGCTTTCTTT.

The genes are TRBV2 and TRBJ1-2; 7 bases line up with TRBD1. The CDR3 spans 14 residues. The germline V gene encodes CDR1 SNHLY and CDR2 FYNNEI. V shed 1 base, J shed 3 bases, and the junction held 2 bases outside the gene matches. CDR3 in DNA: TGTGCCAGCAGTGAAGTAGGGACAGACTATGGCTACACCTTC. Its translation is CASSEVGTDYGYTF.

This chain joins TRBV28 and TRBJ2-5, with D maybe TRBD1 (5 bases). There are 13 residues in the CDR3. V lost 6 bases and J 3 bases, leaving 11 bases between the germline ends. Germline V lookup: CDR1 MDHEN, CDR2 SYDVKM. DNA of the CDR3: TGTGCCAGCAGACCAACAGGAGAAGAGACCCAGTACTTC. This translates into CASRPTGEETQYF.

The chain employs TRBV3-1 (or the pseudogene TRBV3-2) and TRBJ1-1; perhaps TRBD1 as D (5 bases). Germline values: CDR1 LGHDT, CDR2 YNNKEL (reference sequence). V was clipped by 3 bases and J by 5 bases, with 10 bases between them. The CDR3 contains 13 residues. Written as DNA, the CDR3 is TGTGCCAGCAGCCAGGCGGGGGTTACTGAAGCTTTCTTT. This translates into CASSQAGVTEAFF.

V and J are TRBV5-1 and TRBJ2-2; 8 nucleotides align to TRBD1. J lost 1 base, V lost 4 bases, and 6 bases had no gene match. The length of the CDR3 is 16 residues. In germline, CDR1 is SGHRS, CDR2 YFSETQ. CDR3 residues: CASSLIGQGNTGELFF. The CDR3 coding sequence is TGCGCCAGCAGCCTAATAGGACAGGGGAACACCGGGGAGCTGTTTTTT.

The rearrangement joins TRBV7-9 to TRBJ1-6, with 10 bases that match TRBD1. Losses at the gene ends were 4 bases for V and 9 bases for J; bases not matched to a gene: 6. Germline V lookup: CDR1 SEHNR, CDR2 FQNEAQ (reference sequence). The CDR3 loop spans 15 amino acids. CDR3 sequence (DNA): TGTGCCAGCAGCTGGACGGGACAGGGGATTTCACCCCTCCACTTT. Translation gives CASSWTGQGISPLHF.

The chain recombines TRBV7-3 with TRBJ2-1; 11 bases align to TRBD2. The CDR3 totals 15 residues. The germline V gene has CDR1 SGHTA and CDR2 FQGTGA. With V trimmed by 5 bases and J by 3 bases, 3 bases remained unmatched. CDR3 sequence (DNA): TGTGCCAGCAGCCCAACTAGCGGGAGCTACAATGAGCAGTTCTTC. The encoded protein is CASSPTSGSYNEQFF.

V gene TRBV5-3 combines with J gene TRBJ1-5; D may be TRBD1 (5 bases). TRBV5-3 is placed among ORFs of uncertain function. The CDR3 is 19 residues long. Trimming pared 4 bases from V and 2 bases from J, leaving 25 bases between. CDR3 coding DNA: TGTGCCAGAAGCCCGGGGGGGACGGCCCTGGAGGAGGGCAATCAGCCCCAGCATTTT. It specifies CARSPGGTALEEGNQPQHF.

V gene TRBV6-6 combines with J gene TRBJ1-1; the D gene is possibly TRBD1 (6 bases). The V end was cut by 0 bases, the J end by 1 base, with 9 bases between. The germline gives CDR1 MNHNY, CDR2 SVGAGI (reference sequence). The CDR3 loop spans 15 amino acids. The CDR3 reads CASSYSPGQNTEAFF. In DNA form, the CDR3 reads TGTGCCAGCAGTTACTCCCCGGGACAGAACACTGAAGCTTTCTTT.

CDR3 nucleotide sequence: TGCGCCAGCAGCCACCGATCCCTTAGACAGGGGGGGGACTATGGCTACACCTTC. This sequence encodes CASSHRSLRQGGDYGYTF. This chain uses TRBV4-1 with TRBJ1-2; the match to TRBD1 covers 9 bases. The CDR3 sequence is 18 residues long. V shed 3 bases and J 3 bases; nucleotides not matched to a gene: 14. Germline-derived CDR1 and CDR2 are MGHRA and YSYEKL.

The table lists this clone with a count of one. This chain joins TRBV6-1 and TRBJ1-2, with unresolved D. V was shortened by 3 bases and J by 5 bases, with 4 bases between the two germline ends. The CDR3 has 11 amino acids. In germline, CDR1 is MNHNS, CDR2 SASEGT. CDR3 coding DNA: TGTGCCAGCAGTGAGTCTTATGGCTACACCTTC. Translation gives CASSESYGYTF.

The table lists this clone with a few counts. The rearrangement joins TRBV15 to TRBJ1-1, with TRBD1 matching 8 bases. The J segment lost 5 bases and the V segment lost 1 base, leaving 3 bases of the junction unmatched. Germline-derived CDR1 and CDR2 are LNHNV and YYDKDF (reference sequence). The CDR3 is made up of 14 amino acids. CDR3 residues: CATSRGTGRTEAFF. For the CDR3, the DNA is TGTGCCACCAGCAGAGGGACAGGGCGTACTGAAGCTTTCTTT.

The CDR3 is CASSGGFGEAFF. In DNA, the CDR3 is TGTGCCAGCAGCGGAGGATTTGGTGAAGCTTTCTTT. The rearrangement joins TRBV7-3 to TRBJ1-1, with no clear D. V was pared by 5 bases and J by 7 bases, with 11 bases between. The germline V gene encodes CDR1 SGHTA and CDR2 FQGTGA. The CDR3 consists of 12 residues.